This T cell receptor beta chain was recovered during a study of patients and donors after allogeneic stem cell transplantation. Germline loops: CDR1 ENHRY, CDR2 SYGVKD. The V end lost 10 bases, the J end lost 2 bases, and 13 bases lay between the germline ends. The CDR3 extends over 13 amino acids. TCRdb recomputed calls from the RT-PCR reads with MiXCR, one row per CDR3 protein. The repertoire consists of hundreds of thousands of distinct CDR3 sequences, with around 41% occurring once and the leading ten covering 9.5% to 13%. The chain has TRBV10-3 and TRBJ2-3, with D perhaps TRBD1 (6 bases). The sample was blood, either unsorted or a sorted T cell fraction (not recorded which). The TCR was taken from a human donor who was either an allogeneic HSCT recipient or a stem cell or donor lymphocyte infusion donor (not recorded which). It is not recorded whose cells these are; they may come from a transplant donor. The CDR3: CATTGTSTDTQYF. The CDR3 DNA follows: TGTGCCACCACAGGGACCTCCACAGATACGCAGTATTTT.